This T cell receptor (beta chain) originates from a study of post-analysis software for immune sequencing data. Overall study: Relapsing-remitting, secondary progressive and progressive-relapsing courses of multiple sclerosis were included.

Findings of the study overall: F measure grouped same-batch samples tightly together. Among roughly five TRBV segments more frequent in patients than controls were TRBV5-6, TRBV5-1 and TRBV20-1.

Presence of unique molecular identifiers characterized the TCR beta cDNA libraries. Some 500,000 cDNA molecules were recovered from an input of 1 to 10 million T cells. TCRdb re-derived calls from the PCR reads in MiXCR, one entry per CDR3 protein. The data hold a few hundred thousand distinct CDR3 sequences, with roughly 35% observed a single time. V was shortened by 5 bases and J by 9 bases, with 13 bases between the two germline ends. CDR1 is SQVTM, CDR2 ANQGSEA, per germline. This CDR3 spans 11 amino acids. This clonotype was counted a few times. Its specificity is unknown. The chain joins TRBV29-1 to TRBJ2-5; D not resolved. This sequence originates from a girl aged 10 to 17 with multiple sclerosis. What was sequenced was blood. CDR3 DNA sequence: TGCAGCGTTCAGGACCTCGAATCCCAGTACTTC. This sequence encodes CSVQDLESQYF.